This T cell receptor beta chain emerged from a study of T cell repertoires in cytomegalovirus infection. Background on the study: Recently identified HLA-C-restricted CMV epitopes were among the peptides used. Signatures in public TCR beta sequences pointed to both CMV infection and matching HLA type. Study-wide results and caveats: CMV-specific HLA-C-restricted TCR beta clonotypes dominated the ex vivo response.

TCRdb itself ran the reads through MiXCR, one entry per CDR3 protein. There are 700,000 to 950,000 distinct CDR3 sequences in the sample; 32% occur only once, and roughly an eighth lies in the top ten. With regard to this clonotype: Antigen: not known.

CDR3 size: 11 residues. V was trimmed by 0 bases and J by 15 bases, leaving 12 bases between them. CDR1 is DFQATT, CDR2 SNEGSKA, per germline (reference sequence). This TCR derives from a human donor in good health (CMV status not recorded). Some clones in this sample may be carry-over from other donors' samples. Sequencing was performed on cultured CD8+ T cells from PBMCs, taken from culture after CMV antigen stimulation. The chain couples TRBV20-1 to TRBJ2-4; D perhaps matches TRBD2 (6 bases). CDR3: CSARDVRGTYF. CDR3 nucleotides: TGCAGTGCTAGAGATGTACGGGGGACGTACTTC.